The source of this T cell receptor (beta chain) is a study of siplizumab effects on memory and regulatory T cells. Method: immunoSEQ multiplex PCR; TCRdb's copy keeps in-frame clones and lacks some. Seen here are 80,000 to 95,000 clones, 85% to 95% observed once, and the top ten hold 18%. Germline values: CDR1 LNHDA, CDR2 SQIVND (reference sequence). V shed 8 bases and J shed 5 bases, with 18 bases lying between them. The CDR3 is made up of 15 amino acids. Source material: CD8+ T cells sorted from blood. This receptor was obtained from a human donor in good health. The chain links TRBV19 to TRBJ2-2; maybe TRBD1 (6 bases). The CDR3 region has the DNA TGTGCCAGTGGGTGGGGGCTGGTGGGAACCGGGGAGCTGTTTTTT. Amino acids: CASGWGLVGTGELFF. Filled out from reference TRBV19 and TRBJ2-2, the complete variable domain reads DGGITQSPKYLFRKEGQNVTLSCEQNLNHDAMYWYRQDPGQGLRLIYYSQIVNDFQKGDIAEGYSVSREKKESFPLTVTSAQKNPTAFYLCASGWGLVGTGELFFGEGSRLTVL.